Listed below are T cell receptor beta chains from one sample, sequenced in a study of blood T cell repertoires in COVID-19. Generated by immunoSEQ multiplex PCR, the TCRdb table keeps only in-frame clones and is missing some. The profile covers fewer than 200,000 clones, with roughly 88% appearing a single time and roughly 8.9% taken by the ten largest. The specimen was PBMCs or T cells enriched from blood (not recorded which). These receptors were collected from a woman under 30 who had recovered from COVID-19. The CDR3 runs from the conserved cysteine through the conserved F or W. A D gene is named only where the DNA matches it firmly. Expanded clones are given a class, and other clones once, few, many or no size at all.

cdr3_aa,cdr3_nt,v_call,j_call,d_call,clone_size
CASSQTSGSYEQYF,TGTGCCAGCAGCCAGACTAGCGGGTCCTACGAGCAGTACTTC,TRBV7-9,TRBJ2-7,TRBD2,-
CASSLYPGFGGYTF,TGTGCCAGCAGCTTATATCCGGGATTCGGTGGCTACACCTTC,TRBV7-2,TRBJ1-2,-,-
CATSTKTSGAETQYF,TGTGCCACCAGCACTAAGACTAGCGGGGCGGAGACCCAGTACTTC,TRBV15,TRBJ2-5,TRBD2,-
CASSLQGFDRPSVQYSGNTIYF,TGTGCCAGCAGTCTCCAGGGGTTTGACCGGCCTTCCGTCCAATACTCTGGAAACACCATATATTTT,TRBV6-6,TRBJ1-3,-,-
CASSFDRGLRGEKLFF,TGTGCCAGCAGCTTCGACAGGGGTCTCAGGGGAGAAAAACTGTTTTTT,TRBV28,TRBJ1-4,TRBD1,-
CASRREGPLYEQYF,TGTGCCAGTAGGCGGGAGGGCCCCCTCTACGAGCAGTACTTC,TRBV2,TRBJ2-7,TRBD2,-
CASSLDSILRSSNTEAFF,TGCGCCAGCAGCTTGGATTCAATCCTAAGAAGCTCGAACACTGAAGCTTTCTTT,TRBV5-1,TRBJ1-1,-,once
CASSQEGRTNSPLHF,TGCGCCAGCAGCCAAGAGGGCAGAACAAATTCACCCCTCCACTTT,TRBV4-1,TRBJ1-6,-,-
CATSGGFPNQPQHF,TGTGCCACCTCAGGGGGGTTCCCCAATCAGCCCCAGCATTTT,TRBV19,TRBJ1-5,TRBD1,-
CASSTGQPQETQYF,TGTGCCAGCTCGACGGGACAGCCCCAAGAGACCCAGTACTTC,TRBV5-6,TRBJ2-5,TRBD1,-
CASTPLRGTGAGDTIYF,TGTGCCAGCACCCCATTAAGGGGGACAGGGGCAGGGGACACCATATATTTT,TRBV28,TRBJ1-3,TRBD1,once
CASSTGTGIKAQYF,TGTGCCAGCAGTACCGGGACTGGGATTAAGGCCCAGTACTTC,TRBV28,TRBJ2-5,-,-
CASSETSTGAPYEQYF,TGTGCCAGCAGTGAAACCTCGACAGGGGCTCCCTACGAGCAGTACTTC,TRBV6-1,TRBJ2-7,TRBD1,-
CASSLGTSGSYEQYF,TGTGCCAGCAGCCTCGGGACATCGGGCTCCTACGAGCAGTACTTC,TRBV3-1/TRBV3-2,TRBJ2-7,-,-
CARKGRGRANTEAFF,TGTGCCAGAAAAGGGCGGGGCCGGGCGAACACTGAAGCTTTCTTT,TRBV5-3,TRBJ1-1,-,-
CASSQEGHGLGGYEQYF,TGCGCCAGCAGCCAAGAAGGACATGGTCTGGGGGGCTACGAGCAGTACTTC,TRBV4-1,TRBJ2-7,-,-
CASSPPQLQGAGTEAFF,TGTGCCAGCTCACCCCCTCAGTTACAGGGGGCCGGCACTGAAGCTTTCTTT,TRBV18,TRBJ1-1,TRBD1,-
CASSLRLVNEKLFF,TGTGCCAGCAGCTTGCGACTGGTTAATGAAAAACTGTTTTTT,TRBV5-8,TRBJ1-4,-,-
CASSAGQFYGYTF,TGTGCCAGCAGCGCGGGACAGTTCTATGGCTACACCTTC,TRBV3-1/TRBV3-2,TRBJ1-2,TRBD1,-
CASSSGTGNYGYTF,TGTGCCAGCAGCTCCGGGACAGGGAACTATGGCTACACCTTC,TRBV7-9,TRBJ1-2,TRBD1,-
CASSLAGTGDYGYTF,TGTGCCAGCAGCTTAGCGGGGACAGGGGACTATGGCTACACCTTC,TRBV7-2,TRBJ1-2,TRBD1,-
CASSRGSTNEKLFF,TGTGCCAGCAGCCGGGGATCAACTAATGAAAAACTGTTTTTT,TRBV7-9,TRBJ1-4,-,-
CASSSGLAGAHEQYF,TGCGCCAGCAGCTCGGGACTAGCGGGAGCCCACGAGCAGTACTTC,TRBV5-1,TRBJ2-7,TRBD2,-
CASSIPGLNYNEQFF,TGTGCCAGCAGTATACCGGGACTAAACTACAATGAGCAGTTCTTC,TRBV27,TRBJ2-1,TRBD2,-
CASRLGRDRGLGYTF,TGTGCAAGTCGCTTAGGAAGGGACCGGGGACTTGGCTACACCTTC,TRBV12-2,TRBJ1-2,-,-
CASSLTGVDTEAFF,TGTGCCAGCAGCTTAACAGGGGTTGACACTGAAGCTTTCTTT,TRBV7-3,TRBJ1-1,-,-
CASSLPSGSTYSYEQYF,TGCGCCAGCAGCTTGCCTAGCGGGAGTACTTACTCCTACGAGCAGTACTTC,TRBV5-1,TRBJ2-7,TRBD2,few
CASSPSGEAYGYTF,TGTGCCAGCAGCCCAAGCGGAGAGGCCTATGGCTACACCTTC,TRBV28,TRBJ1-2,-,-
CASSQPGLSTHEQYF,TGTGCCAGCAGCCAACCGGGACTTTCGACCCACGAGCAGTACTTC,TRBV28,TRBJ2-7,-,-
CASSARVDYGYTF,TGTGCCAGCAGTGCGAGAGTAGACTATGGCTACACCTTC,TRBV2,TRBJ1-2,-,-
CASRTSGSGGHNEQFF,TGCGCCAGCAGGACTAGCGGGAGTGGAGGCCACAATGAGCAGTTCTTC,TRBV4-1,TRBJ2-1,TRBD2,once
CSVEERRGPYEQYF,TGCAGCGTTGAAGAGCGAAGGGGGCCTTACGAGCAGTACTTC,TRBV29-1,TRBJ2-7,TRBD1,once
CASSLERGRVSYEQYF,TGTGCCAGCAGCTTAGAGAGGGGGCGTGTGTCCTACGAGCAGTACTTC,TRBV7-3,TRBJ2-7,TRBD1,-
CASSIGRGQNEQFF,TGTGCCAGTAGTATTGGTAGGGGGCAGAATGAGCAGTTCTTC,TRBV19,TRBJ2-1,TRBD1,-
CASSLDPGNPDAYEQYF,TGTGCCAGCAGCTTAGACCCAGGGAACCCGGATGCCTACGAGCAGTACTTC,TRBV11-2,TRBJ2-7,-,-
CASSFDSLVRGYTF,TGTGCCAGCAGTTTTGACAGCTTGGTGCGCGGCTACACCTTC,TRBV28,TRBJ1-2,-,-
CASSVLAKNIQYF,TGTGCCAGCAGCGTATTAGCCAAAAACATTCAGTACTTC,TRBV6-6,TRBJ2-4,-,-
CASSKVRQGSPSYNSPLHF,TGTGCCAGCAGCAAAGTGAGACAGGGGAGTCCCTCCTATAATTCACCCCTCCACTTT,TRBV21-1,TRBJ1-6,-,-
CATSSPGYEQYF,TGTGCCACCAGCAGCCCAGGCTACGAGCAGTACTTC,TRBV6-5,TRBJ2-7,-,few
CASSLAGQDYGYTF,TGCGCCAGCAGCTTGGCGGGACAGGACTATGGCTACACCTTC,TRBV5-1,TRBJ1-2,TRBD1,few
CASGGQGAWEQYF,TGCGCCAGCGGAGGACAGGGGGCGTGGGAGCAGTACTTC,TRBV5-1,TRBJ2-7,TRBD1,-
CASSEGGFTDTQYF,TGTGCCAGTTCCGAGGGAGGGTTCACAGATACGCAGTATTTT,TRBV19,TRBJ2-3,TRBD2,-
CASSYLGSPPLHF,TGTGCCAGCAGTTACCTCGGGTCGCCACCCCTCCACTTT,TRBV6-2/TRBV6-3,TRBJ1-6,-,-